Listed below are T cell receptor beta chains from one sample, sequenced in a study of neoadjuvant anti-PD-1 for oral cavity cancer. Repertoires were generated with immunoSEQ multiplex PCR, while TCRdb's copy carries only in-frame clones and drops some. Of over 10,000 clones listed, about two thirds are singletons. The sample in question was PBMCs, obtained after nivolumab (anti-PD-1) treatment. These TCRs come from a person aged 35-79 years with oral cavity squamous cell carcinoma. Both conserved end residues are part of each CDR3. The D gene is left open where the match is weak. Not all rows give a size; the values are once, few, many and, for expanded clones, a class.

- | TRBJ1-2 | - | TRBV5-4 | TGTGCCAGCAGCTTGGAGCTGGGGCTCAACTATGGCTACACCTTC | CASSLELGLNYGYTF
once | TRBJ2-3 | TRBD1 | TRBV19 | TGTGCCAGTAGTATAGTCGGGACAGTCACAGATACGCAGTATTTT | CASSIVGTVTDTQYF
- | TRBJ2-5 | - | TRBV5-4 | TGTGCCAGCAGCTTGGATCCCAGGAGGGAGACCCAGTACTTC | CASSLDPRRETQYF
- | TRBJ2-5 | - | TRBV7-9 | TGTGCCAGCAGCTTAGCGGGTCTGGAGACCCAGTACTTC | CASSLAGLETQYF
few | TRBJ1-1 | - | TRBV27 | TGTGCCAGCAGTTTCGTGTTCCGCAAGGAGAATGCTAACACTGAAGCTTTCTTT | CASSFVFRKENANTEAFF
- | TRBJ1-1 | - | TRBV10-1 | TGCGCCAGCAGTCCGGGGGGGGCGCGGGCGTACACTGAAGCTTTCTTT | CASSPGGARAYTEAFF
- | TRBJ2-7 | - | TRBV13 | TGTGCCAGCAGCTTGATGGGGAGCTCCTACGAGCAGTACTTC | CASSLMGSSYEQYF
- | TRBJ1-3 | - | TRBV7-2 | TGTGCCAGCAGCTCGCTCGGGGTCTCTGGAAACACCATATATTTT | CASSSLGVSGNTIYF
- | TRBJ2-2 | TRBD1 | TRBV6-5 | TGTGCCAGCAGTGCCACAGGGGACACCGGGGAGCTGTTTTTT | CASSATGDTGELFF
once | TRBJ2-1 | - | TRBV6-4 | TGTGCCAGCAGCCTTGGGGGTGAGCAGTTCTTC | CASSLGGEQFF
- | TRBJ1-5 | - | TRBV6-1 | TGTGCCAGCAGTACAGATTATAGCAATCAGCCCCAGCATTTT | CASSTDYSNQPQHF
- | TRBJ2-1 | TRBD2 | TRBV6-6 | TGTGCCAGCAGTTACGTAGCGGGAGGTCGGGATGAGCAGTTCTTC | CASSYVAGGRDEQFF
- | TRBJ1-2 | - | TRBV5-4 | TGTGCCAGCAGCTTAGAGGAAGGAGGGGGGTTTGGCTACACCTTC | CASSLEEGGGFGYTF